Listed below are T cell receptor beta chains from one sample, sequenced in a study of T cell responses to AZD1222 COVID-19 vaccine. Profiled with immunoSEQ multiplex PCR; TCRdb holds only in-frame clones, not every one. The data show more than 110,000 clones, 80% to 95% seen once. The sequenced sample was peripheral blood, obtained 28 days after the second AZD1222 dose. These receptors all come from an adult who received the AZD1222 COVID-19 vaccine. Both conserved end residues are part of each CDR3. A D gene is named only where the DNA matches it firmly. Some rows have no size entry. The others give once, few or many, or a class for an expanded clone.

V: TRBV6-5; size: NA; D: NA; length: 14; J: TRBJ1-6; DNA: TGTGCCAGTAACGAGCTCTCAGGGAATTCACCCCTCCACTTT; CDR3: CASNELSGNSPLHF
V: TRBV13; size: NA; D: NA; length: 16; J: TRBJ2-2; DNA: TGTGCCACCTTCCGAGCGCTCGGAGGGTCCACCGGGGAGCTGTTTTTT; CDR3: CATFRALGGSTGELFF
V: TRBV15; size: NA; D: TRBD1; length: 16; J: TRBJ1-4; DNA: TGTGCCACCAGCATAGTAGGAGGACAGGGAAGAGAAAAACTGTTTTTT; CDR3: CATSIVGGQGREKLFF
V: TRBV11-2; size: NA; D: NA; length: 13; J: TRBJ2-2; DNA: TGTGCCAGCAGCTTTGTAATCACCGGGGAGCTGTTTTTT; CDR3: CASSFVITGELFF
V: TRBV11-2; size: NA; D: NA; length: 17; J: TRBJ1-2; DNA: TGTGCCAGCAGCTCCCGGGATGGGCAGGCCCTCGACTATGGCTACACCTTC; CDR3: CASSSRDGQALDYGYTF
V: TRBV19; size: once; D: TRBD1; length: 15; J: TRBJ1-1; DNA: TGTGCCAGTAGTATGCCAGGGGGGGTGAACACTGAAGCTTTCTTT; CDR3: CASSMPGGVNTEAFF
V: TRBV24-1; size: NA; D: NA; length: 13; J: TRBJ1-5; DNA: TGTGCCACCAGTCCTCCTGGCAATCAGCCCCAGCATTTT; CDR3: CATSPPGNQPQHF
V: TRBV30; size: NA; D: NA; length: 13; J: TRBJ1-3; DNA: TGTGCCTGGACATCGGACAGCAGAAACACCATATATTTT; CDR3: CAWTSDSRNTIYF
V: TRBV27; size: NA; D: TRBD1; length: 14; J: TRBJ2-1; DNA: TGTGCCAGCAGTTTGATGGACAGGGGGCATGAGCAGTTCTTC; CDR3: CASSLMDRGHEQFF
V: TRBV6-5; size: NA; D: TRBD1; length: 13; J: TRBJ1-2; DNA: TGTGCCAGCAGTTACGGGACAGGGAAAGGCTACACCTTC; CDR3: CASSYGTGKGYTF
V: TRBV5-1; size: NA; D: NA; length: 17; J: TRBJ2-4; DNA: TGCGCCAGCAGCCAGAACCCCTGGACGGCCGCCAAAAACATTCAGTACTTC; CDR3: CASSQNPWTAAKNIQYF
V: TRBV28; size: NA; D: TRBD1; length: 14; J: TRBJ2-7; DNA: TGTGCCAGCAGTCCCGGGACAGGGTTTTACGAGCAGTACTTC; CDR3: CASSPGTGFYEQYF
V: TRBV19; size: NA; D: NA; length: 14; J: TRBJ2-7; DNA: TGTGCCAGTAGTATAGCAGGGCCCTCCTACGAGCAGTACTTC; CDR3: CASSIAGPSYEQYF
V: TRBV18; size: NA; D: NA; length: 15; J: TRBJ1-6; DNA: TGTGCCAGCTCCCGTGAGAGCTCCTATAATTCACCCCTCCACTTT; CDR3: CASSRESSYNSPLHF
V: TRBV21-1; size: NA; D: NA; length: 15; J: TRBJ1-3; DNA: TGTGCCAGCAGCAAAACTGGATGCTCTGGAAACACCATATATTTT; CDR3: CASSKTGCSGNTIYF
V: TRBV19; size: NA; D: NA; length: 12; J: TRBJ1-1; DNA: TGTGCCAGTAGTATGATGAAGGGTGAAGCTTTCTTT; CDR3: CASSMMKGEAFF
V: TRBV27; size: NA; D: TRBD2; length: 15; J: TRBJ2-2; DNA: TGTGCCAGCAGTCCGGGACTAGCGGGAGAAGTGGAGCTGTTTTTT; CDR3: CASSPGLAGEVELFF
V: TRBV28; size: NA; D: NA; length: 14; J: TRBJ2-7; DNA: TGTGCCAGCAGCTCCGGCGTCGACTCCTACGAGCAGTACTTC; CDR3: CASSSGVDSYEQYF
V: TRBV14; size: NA; D: NA; length: 17; J: TRBJ2-5; DNA: TGTGCCAGCAGCCAAGAAGCAGACATCCGTATACAAGAGACCCAGTACTTC; CDR3: CASSQEADIRIQETQYF
V: TRBV27; size: NA; D: NA; length: 15; J: TRBJ2-1; DNA: TGTGCCAGCAGTTTAGCCGGGTCCTCCTACAATGAGCAGTTCTTC; CDR3: CASSLAGSSYNEQFF
V: TRBV5-1; size: NA; D: TRBD1; length: 15; J: TRBJ1-4; DNA: TGCGCCAGCAGCTTGGGACAGGGGGGAGGAGAAAAACTGTTTTTT; CDR3: CASSLGQGGGEKLFF
V: TRBV28; size: NA; D: TRBD1; length: 19; J: TRBJ1-2; DNA: TGTGCCAGCAGTACCTACCTGGGACAGGGGCGGAGAGAGGACTATGGCTACACCTTC; CDR3: CASSTYLGQGRREDYGYTF
V: TRBV5-6; size: NA; D: NA; length: 13; J: TRBJ2-7; DNA: TGTGCCAGCAGCTTGGGAAACTCGAACGAGCAGTACTTC; CDR3: CASSLGNSNEQYF
V: TRBV7-2; size: NA; D: NA; length: 16; J: TRBJ1-1; DNA: TGTGCCAGCAGCTTAACTGGTGTAGGGATGAACACTGAAGCTTTCTTT; CDR3: CASSLTGVGMNTEAFF
V: TRBV28; size: NA; D: NA; length: 13; J: TRBJ2-7; DNA: TGTGCCAGCACGCCGTCGTATTCCTACGAGCAGTACTTC; CDR3: CASTPSYSYEQYF
V: TRBV4-3; size: few; D: NA; length: 16; J: TRBJ2-2; DNA: TGCGCCAGCAGCCAAGTTCCCTTCCCGCCCACCGGGGAGCTGTTTTTT; CDR3: CASSQVPFPPTGELFF
V: TRBV29-1; size: NA; D: NA; length: 9; J: TRBJ1-2; DNA: TGCAGCGTGGAACGCGGCTACACCTTC; CDR3: CSVERGYTF
V: TRBV27; size: once; D: TRBD2; length: 14; J: TRBJ2-7; DNA: TGTGCCAGCAGTTGGGGGGGGAGCTCCTACGAGCAGTACTTC; CDR3: CASSWGGSSYEQYF
V: TRBV28; size: NA; D: NA; length: 15; J: TRBJ2-6; DNA: TGTGCCAGCAGTGCCGCAGCCTCTGGGGCCAACGTCCTGACTTTC; CDR3: CASSAAASGANVLTF
V: TRBV12-3/TRBV12-4; size: NA; D: NA; length: 12; J: TRBJ2-2; DNA: TGTGCCAGCCACCTTTATTCCGGGGAGCTGTTTTTT; CDR3: CASHLYSGELFF
V: TRBV5-4; size: once; D: NA; length: 15; J: TRBJ1-2; DNA: TGTGCCAGCAGCTTGCAGGCAGGGTCTTACTATGGCTACACCTTC; CDR3: CASSLQAGSYYGYTF
V: TRBV27; size: NA; D: TRBD1; length: 15; J: TRBJ2-7; DNA: TGTGCCAGCAGTTTCAAACAGGGGGGCGGCTACGAGCAGTACTTC; CDR3: CASSFKQGGGYEQYF
V: TRBV27; size: NA; D: NA; length: 13; J: TRBJ1-5; DNA: TGTGCCAGCAGTCCCTATAGCAATCAGCCCCAGCATTTT; CDR3: CASSPYSNQPQHF
V: TRBV12-3/TRBV12-4; size: NA; D: NA; length: 12; J: TRBJ1-2; DNA: TGTGCCAGCAGTTTAGAGGGCTATGGCTACACCTTC; CDR3: CASSLEGYGYTF
V: TRBV3-1/TRBV3-2; size: NA; D: NA; length: 15; J: TRBJ1-2; DNA: TGTGCCAGCAGCCAAGGTGTTACAACCCCCTATGGCTACACCTTC; CDR3: CASSQGVTTPYGYTF
V: TRBV18; size: NA; D: NA; length: 14; J: TRBJ2-5; DNA: TGTGCCAGCTCATCTTCAAGGACCCAAGAGACCCAGTACTTC; CDR3: CASSSSRTQETQYF
V: TRBV30; size: NA; D: TRBD2; length: 15; J: TRBJ2-1; DNA: TGTGCCTGGAGTGTACGCGGGAGCTCCTACAATGAGCAGTTCTTC; CDR3: CAWSVRGSSYNEQFF
V: TRBV27; size: NA; D: NA; length: 15; J: TRBJ1-6; DNA: TGTGCCAGCAGTGCCAAGAGCTCCTATAATTCACCCCTCCACTTT; CDR3: CASSAKSSYNSPLHF
V: TRBV7-3; size: NA; D: TRBD1; length: 15; J: TRBJ1-1; DNA: TGTGCCAGCAGCTTAAACCGGGACAGGTCCTCTGAAGCTTTCTTT; CDR3: CASSLNRDRSSEAFF
V: TRBV7-2; size: NA; D: NA; length: 15; J: TRBJ2-7; DNA: TGTGCCAGCAGCTTAGACAGGGTAGTTGGGAGCGAGCAGTACTTC; CDR3: CASSLDRVVGSEQYF
V: TRBV7-2; size: NA; D: NA; length: 13; J: TRBJ1-1; DNA: TGTGCCAGCAGCTTAGAAGGCAACACTGAAGCTTTCTTT; CDR3: CASSLEGNTEAFF
V: TRBV6-5; size: NA; D: TRBD2; length: 15; J: TRBJ2-5; DNA: TGTGCCAGCAGTTCCCAGCGGGGGGAAGGAGAGACCCAGTACTTC; CDR3: CASSSQRGEGETQYF
V: TRBV2; size: NA; D: NA; length: 12; J: TRBJ2-7; DNA: TGTGCCAGCAGCGTACAGGGGAGGGAGCAGTACTTC; CDR3: CASSVQGREQYF
V: TRBV7-3; size: NA; D: NA; length: 12; J: TRBJ2-3; DNA: TGTGCCAGCAGCCCTCAAAGGGAGACGCAGTATTTT; CDR3: CASSPQRETQYF
V: TRBV19; size: once; D: NA; length: 15; J: TRBJ2-5; DNA: TGTGCCAGTAGTATAGGGAGCTCATTCCGGGGGACCCAGTACTTC; CDR3: CASSIGSSFRGTQYF
V: TRBV28; size: NA; D: NA; length: 13; J: TRBJ1-1; DNA: TGTGCCAGCAGGTGGACAGAGAACACTGAAGCTTTCTTT; CDR3: CASRWTENTEAFF